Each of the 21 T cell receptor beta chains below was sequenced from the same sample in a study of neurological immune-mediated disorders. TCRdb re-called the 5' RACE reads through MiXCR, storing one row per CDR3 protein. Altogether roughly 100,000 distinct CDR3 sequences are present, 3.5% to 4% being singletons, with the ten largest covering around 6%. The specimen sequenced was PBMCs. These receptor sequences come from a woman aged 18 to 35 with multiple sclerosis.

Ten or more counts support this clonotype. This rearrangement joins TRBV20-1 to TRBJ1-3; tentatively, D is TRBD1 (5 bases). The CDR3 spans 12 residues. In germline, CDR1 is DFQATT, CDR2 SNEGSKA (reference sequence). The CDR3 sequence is CAGGGPGNTIYF. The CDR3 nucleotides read TGCGCGGGGGGAGGTCCTGGAAACACCATATATTTT.

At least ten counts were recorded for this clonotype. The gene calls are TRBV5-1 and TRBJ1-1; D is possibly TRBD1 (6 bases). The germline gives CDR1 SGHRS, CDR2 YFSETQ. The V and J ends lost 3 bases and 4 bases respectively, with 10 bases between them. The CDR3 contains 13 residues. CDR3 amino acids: CASSSSRGTEAFF. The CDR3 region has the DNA TGCGCCAGCAGCTCCTCCAGGGGCACTGAAGCTTTCTTT.

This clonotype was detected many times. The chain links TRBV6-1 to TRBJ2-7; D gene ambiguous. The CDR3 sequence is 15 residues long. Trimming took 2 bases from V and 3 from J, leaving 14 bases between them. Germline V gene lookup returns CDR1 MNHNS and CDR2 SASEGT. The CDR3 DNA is TGTGCCAGCAGTGAAAATGCCATACAGATCTACGAGCAGTACTTC. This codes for CASSENAIQIYEQYF.

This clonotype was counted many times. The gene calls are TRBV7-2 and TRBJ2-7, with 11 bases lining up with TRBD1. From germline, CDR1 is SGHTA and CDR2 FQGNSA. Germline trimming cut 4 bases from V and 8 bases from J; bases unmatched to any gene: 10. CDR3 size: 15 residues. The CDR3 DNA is TGTGCCAGCAGCTCAGCCGGGACAGGGGGTTTCAAGCAGTACTTC. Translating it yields CASSSAGTGGFKQYF.

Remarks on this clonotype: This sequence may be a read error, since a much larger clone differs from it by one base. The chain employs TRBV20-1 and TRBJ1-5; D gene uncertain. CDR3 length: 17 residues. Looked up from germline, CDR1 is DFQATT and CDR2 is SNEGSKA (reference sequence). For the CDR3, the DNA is TGCAGTGCTAGAGTTGGGGTGGGGAAATATAGCAATCAGCACCAGCATTTT. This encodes CSARVGVGKYSNQHQHF.

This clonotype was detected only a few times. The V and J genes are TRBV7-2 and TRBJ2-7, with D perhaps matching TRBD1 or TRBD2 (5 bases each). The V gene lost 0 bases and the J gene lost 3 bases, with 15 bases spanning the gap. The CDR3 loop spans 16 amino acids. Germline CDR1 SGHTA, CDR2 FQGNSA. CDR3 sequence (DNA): TGTGCCAGCAGCTTAGCCCCAGGGTTCGGGAACTACGAGCAGTACTTC. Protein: CASSLAPGFGNYEQYF.

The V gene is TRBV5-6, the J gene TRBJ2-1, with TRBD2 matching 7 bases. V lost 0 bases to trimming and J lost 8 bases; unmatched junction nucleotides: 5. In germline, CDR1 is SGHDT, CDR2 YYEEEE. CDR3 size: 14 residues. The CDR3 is CASSLESLAHEQFF. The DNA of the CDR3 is TGTGCCAGCAGCTTGGAATCACTAGCGCATGAGCAGTTCTTC.

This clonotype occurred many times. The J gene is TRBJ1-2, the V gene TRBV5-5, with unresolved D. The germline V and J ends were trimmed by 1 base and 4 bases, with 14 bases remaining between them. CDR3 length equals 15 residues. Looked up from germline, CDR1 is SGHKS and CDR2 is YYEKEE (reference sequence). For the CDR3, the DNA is TGTGCCAGCAGCTTGCCTTTTAACAGACTCTATGGCTACACCTTC. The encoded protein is CASSLPFNRLYGYTF. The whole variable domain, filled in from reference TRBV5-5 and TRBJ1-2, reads DAGVTQSPTHLIKTRGQQVTLRCSPISGHKSVSWYQQVLGQGPQFIFQYYEKEERGRGNFPDRFSARQFPNYSSELNVNALLLGDSALYLCASSLPFNRLYGYTFGSGTRLTVV.

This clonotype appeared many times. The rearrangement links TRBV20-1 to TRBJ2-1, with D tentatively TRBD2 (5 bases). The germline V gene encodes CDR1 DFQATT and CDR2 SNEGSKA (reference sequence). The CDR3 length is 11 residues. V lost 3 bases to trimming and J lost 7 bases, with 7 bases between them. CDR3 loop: CSARTINEQFF. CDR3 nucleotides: TGCAGTGCTAGGACTATTAATGAGCAGTTCTTC.

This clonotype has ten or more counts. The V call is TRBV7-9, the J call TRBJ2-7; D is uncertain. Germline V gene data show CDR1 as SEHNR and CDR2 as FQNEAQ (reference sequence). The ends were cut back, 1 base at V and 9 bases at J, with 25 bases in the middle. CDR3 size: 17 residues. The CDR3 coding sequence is TGTGCCAGCAGCTTAGTTGGAGACCCTCTCTACGAGTTGGGGCAGTACTTC. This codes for CASSLVGDPLYELGQYF.

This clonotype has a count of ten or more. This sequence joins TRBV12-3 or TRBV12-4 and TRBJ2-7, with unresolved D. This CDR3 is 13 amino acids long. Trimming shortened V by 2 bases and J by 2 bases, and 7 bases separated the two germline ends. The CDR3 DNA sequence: TGTGCCAGCAGTTTATACGGCCCCTACGAGCAGTACTTC. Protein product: CASSLYGPYEQYF.

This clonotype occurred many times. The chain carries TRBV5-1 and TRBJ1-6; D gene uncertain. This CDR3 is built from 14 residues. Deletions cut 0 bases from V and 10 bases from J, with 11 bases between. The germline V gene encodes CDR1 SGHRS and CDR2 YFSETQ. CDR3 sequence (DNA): TGCGCCAGCAGCTTGGCCTCACCTAGGTCACCCCTCCACTTT. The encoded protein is CASSLASPRSPLHF.

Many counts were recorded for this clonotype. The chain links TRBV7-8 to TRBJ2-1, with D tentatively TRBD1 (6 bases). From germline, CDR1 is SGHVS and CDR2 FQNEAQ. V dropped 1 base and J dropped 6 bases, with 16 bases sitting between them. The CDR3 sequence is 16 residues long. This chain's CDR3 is CASSLVRGRGPNEQFF. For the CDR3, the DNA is TGTGCCAGCAGCTTAGTCAGGGGACGTGGGCCCAATGAGCAGTTCTTC. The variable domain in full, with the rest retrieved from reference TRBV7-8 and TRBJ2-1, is GAGVSQSPRYKVAKRGQDVALRCDPISGHVSLFWYQQALGQGPEFLTYFQNEAQLDKSGLPSDRFFAERPEGSVSTLKIQRTQQEDSAVYLCASSLVRGRGPNEQFFGPGTRLTVL.

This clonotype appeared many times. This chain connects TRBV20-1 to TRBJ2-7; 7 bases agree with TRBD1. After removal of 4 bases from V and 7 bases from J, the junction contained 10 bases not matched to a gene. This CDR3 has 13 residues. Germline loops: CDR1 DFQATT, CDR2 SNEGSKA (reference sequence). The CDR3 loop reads CSAITDRVGEQYF. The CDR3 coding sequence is TGCAGTGCTATCACTGACAGGGTGGGGGAGCAGTACTTC.

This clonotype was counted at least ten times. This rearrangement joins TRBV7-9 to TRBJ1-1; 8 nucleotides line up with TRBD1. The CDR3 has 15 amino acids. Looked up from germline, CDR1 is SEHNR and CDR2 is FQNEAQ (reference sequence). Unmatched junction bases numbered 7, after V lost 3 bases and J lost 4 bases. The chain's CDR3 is CASSFIRGPGTEAFF. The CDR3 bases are TGTGCCAGCAGCTTCATCAGGGGGCCGGGCACTGAAGCTTTCTTT. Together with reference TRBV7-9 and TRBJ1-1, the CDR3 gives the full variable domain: DTGVSQNPRHKITKRGQNVTFRCDPISEHNRLYWYRQTLGQGPEFLTYFQNEAQLEKSRLLSDRFSAERPKGSFSTLEIQRTEQGDSAMYLCASSFIRGPGTEAFFGQGTRLTVV.

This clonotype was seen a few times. DNA for the CDR3: TGTGCCAGTTCGCTAGCGGGAGGGGGACACGAGCAGTACTTC. Translating gives CASSLAGGGHEQYF. This chain joins TRBV19 and TRBJ2-7; 12 bases agree with TRBD2. The CDR3 loop spans 14 amino acids. The germline V gene encodes CDR1 LNHDA and CDR2 SQIVND (reference sequence). Trimming at V came to 8 bases and at J to 5 bases, leaving 7 bases not matched to a gene.

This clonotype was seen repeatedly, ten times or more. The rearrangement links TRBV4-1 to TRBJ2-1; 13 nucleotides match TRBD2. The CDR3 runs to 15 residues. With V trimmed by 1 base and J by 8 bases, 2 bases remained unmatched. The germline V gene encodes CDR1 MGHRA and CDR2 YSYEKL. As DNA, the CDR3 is TGCGCCAGCAGCCAAGCGGGACTAGCGGGGCATGAGCAGTTCTTC. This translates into CASSQAGLAGHEQFF.

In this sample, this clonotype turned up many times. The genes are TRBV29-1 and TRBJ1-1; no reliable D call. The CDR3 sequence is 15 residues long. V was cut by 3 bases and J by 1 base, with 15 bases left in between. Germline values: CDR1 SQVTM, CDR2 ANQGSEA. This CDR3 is CSVEGLAGSNTEAFF. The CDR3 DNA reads TGCAGCGTTGAGGGGTTGGCCGGATCGAACACTGAAGCTTTCTTT.

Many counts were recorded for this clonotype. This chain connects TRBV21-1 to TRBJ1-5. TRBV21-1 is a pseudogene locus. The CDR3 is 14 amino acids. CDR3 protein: CASSNQDSNQPQHF. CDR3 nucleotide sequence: TGTGCCAGCAGCAACCAGGATAGCAATCAGCCCCAGCATTTT.

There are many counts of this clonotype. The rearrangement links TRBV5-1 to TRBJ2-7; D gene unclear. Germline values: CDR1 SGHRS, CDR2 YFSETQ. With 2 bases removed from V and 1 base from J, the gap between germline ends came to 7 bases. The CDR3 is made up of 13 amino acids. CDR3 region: CASSFLQSYEQYF. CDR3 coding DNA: TGCGCCAGCAGCTTTCTTCAGTCCTACGAGCAGTACTTC.

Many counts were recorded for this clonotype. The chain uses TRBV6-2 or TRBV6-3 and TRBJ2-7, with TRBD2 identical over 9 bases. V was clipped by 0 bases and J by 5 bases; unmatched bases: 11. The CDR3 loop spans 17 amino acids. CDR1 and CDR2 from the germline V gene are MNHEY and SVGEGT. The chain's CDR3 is CASSYSPQAGGKDEQYF. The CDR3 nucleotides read TGTGCCAGCAGTTACTCGCCCCAAGCGGGGGGTAAGGACGAGCAGTACTTC.